The 16 T cell receptor beta chains below were found in one sample sequenced in a study of blood T cell repertoires in COVID-19. TCRdb's copy holds only in-frame clones and misses some; the assay was immunoSEQ multiplex PCR. Of 200,000 or so clones in the sample, about 90% were seen once. The sequencing input was peripheral blood. Receptor source: a young man with COVID-19, enrolled during active disease.

V usage is TRBV2 and J usage is TRBJ1-6, with D maybe TRBD1 (6 bases). There are 14 residues in the CDR3. Trimming took off 2 bases at V and 9 bases at J, with 11 bases between the two ends. Germline-derived CDR1 and CDR2 are SNHLY and FYNNEI. The DNA for the CDR3 is TGTGCCAGCAGTGAATCAGGGGAGAGTTCACCCCTCCACTTT. Its protein is CASSESGESSPLHF. Drawing the rest from reference TRBV2 and TRBJ1-6, the complete variable domain is EPEVTQTPSHQVTQMGQEVILRCVPISNHLYFYWYRQILGQKVEFLVSFYNNEISEKSEIFDDQFSVERPDGSNFTLKIRSTKLEDSAMYFCASSESGESSPLHFGNGTRLTVT.

The J gene is TRBJ2-7, the V gene TRBV7-9, with TRBD2 identical over 12 bases. Germline V gene sequence: CDR1 SEHNR, CDR2 FQNEAQ (reference sequence). Trimming at V came to 4 bases and at J to 8 bases, leaving 6 bases not matched to a gene. The CDR3 covers 14 residues. The CDR3, as DNA: TGTGCCAGCAGCTCTACTAGCGGGAGGCCCCAGCAGTACTTC. Protein: CASSSTSGRPQQYF.

The rearrangement joins TRBV7-9 to TRBJ1-2, with D possibly TRBD1 on 6 matching bases. V lost 1 base and J 0 bases, leaving 9 bases between the germline ends. Per germline, CDR1 SEHNR and CDR2 FQNEAQ (reference sequence). The CDR3 totals 15 residues. This CDR3 is CASSLDGQTNYGYTF. The CDR3 DNA reads as TGTGCCAGCAGCTTAGATGGACAGACTAACTATGGCTACACCTTC.

The V call is TRBV6-4, the J call TRBJ2-7, with D possibly being TRBD2 (5 bases). Deletions cut 6 bases from V and 2 bases from J, with 20 bases between. Germline CDR1 is MRHNA and CDR2 is SNTAGT. This CDR3 is 16 amino acids long. This CDR3 is CASSLELVGHPYEQYF. CDR3 DNA: TGTGCCAGCAGCCTCGAACTAGTAGGTCATCCCTACGAGCAGTACTTC.

V is TRBV24-1 and J is TRBJ2-1; 10 bases map to TRBD1. This CDR3 is built from 17 residues. From germline, CDR1 is KGHDR and CDR2 SFDVKD. The junction had 14 bases not matched to a gene; V was cut back by 5 bases and J by 8 bases. The CDR3 bases are TGTGCCACCAGTGGTGCCCCAGGGACAGGGGATGTATATGAGCAGTTCTTC. This sequence encodes CATSGAPGTGDVYEQFF.

In this sample, this clone turned up once. The V call is TRBV10-3, the J call TRBJ1-2; 12 bases fit TRBD1. Trimming removed 8 bases from V and 7 bases from J; junction bases left unmatched: 11. The CDR3 sequence is 15 residues long. Germline V gene data show CDR1 as ENHRY and CDR2 as SYGVKD. CDR3 sequence: CAIRRDRGLEVGYTF. Written as DNA, the CDR3 is TGTGCCATCCGACGGGACAGGGGGCTAGAAGTTGGCTACACCTTC.

In this sample, this clone turned up once. The gene calls are TRBV12-3 or TRBV12-4 and TRBJ2-5; D remains ambiguous. This CDR3 is built from 12 residues. Trimming took 4 bases from V and 3 from J, leaving 6 bases between them. CDR3: CASSWAEETQYF. CDR3 DNA: TGTGCCAGCAGTTGGGCTGAAGAGACCCAGTACTTC.

The chain is built from TRBV28 and TRBJ1-4, with D maybe TRBD1 (6 bases). The CDR3 totals 14 residues. The V gene's germline CDR1 is MDHEN and CDR2 SYDVKM. V was cut by 2 bases and J by 5 bases, with 9 bases left in between. CDR3 sequence (DNA): TGTGCCAGCAGTTTAGGACAGAGAAATGAAAAACTGTTTTTT. It codes for CASSLGQRNEKLFF.

The V and J genes are TRBV6-5 and TRBJ1-3; 9 bases are a match to TRBD1. This CDR3 has 15 amino acids. Germline lookup yields CDR1 MNHEY and CDR2 SVGAGI. The V gene end was trimmed by 4 bases and the J gene end by 6 bases; junction bases not matched to a gene: 7. CDR3 sequence: CASSSYTGGPNTIYF. The CDR3 DNA sequence: TGTGCCAGCAGTTCGTATACAGGGGGCCCAAACACCATATATTTT.

The CDR3: CASSSKRGGLDTQYF. Written as DNA, the CDR3 is TGTGCCAGCAGTTCTAAGCGGGGGGGGCTTGATACGCAGTATTTT. The V call is TRBV6-5, the J call TRBJ2-3; 10 nucleotides line up with TRBD2. Germline CDR1 MNHEY, CDR2 SVGAGI. V gave up 4 bases and J gave up 6 bases; unmatched junction bases: 7. The CDR3 length is 15 residues.

The genes are TRBV6-5 and TRBJ1-2; 7 bases are a match to TRBD1. CDR3 length: 14 amino acids. Trimming at V came to 6 bases and at J to 2 bases, leaving 6 bases not matched to a gene. Germline CDR1 and CDR2: MNHEY and SVGAGI. CDR3 nucleotide sequence: TGTGCCAGCAGCCGGGGACAGAGCAACTATGGCTACACCTTC. Its translation: CASSRGQSNYGYTF.

The chain is built from TRBV29-1 and TRBJ1-1; D gene ambiguous. Germline V gives CDR1 SQVTM, CDR2 ANQGSEA. The CDR3 runs 12 residues. Trimming cost V 7 bases and J 1 base, with 10 bases left between them. CDR3 sequence: CSAETENTEAFF. The CDR3 DNA sequence: TGCAGCGCCGAAACAGAGAACACTGAAGCTTTCTTT. Full variable domain (missing parts from reference TRBV29-1 and TRBJ1-1): SAVISQKPSRDICQRGTSLTIQCQVDSQVTMMFWYRQQPGQSLTLIATANQGSEATYESGFVIDKFPISRPNLTFSTLTVSNMSPEDSSIYLCSAETENTEAFFGQGTRLTVV.

The CDR3 is CAISDIHEQFF. In nucleotides, the CDR3 is TGTGCCATCAGTGATATTCATGAGCAGTTCTTC. The chain combines TRBV10-3 with TRBJ2-1, with no clear D. CDR1 and CDR2 (germline): ENHRY, SYGVKD. This CDR3 has 11 residues. Deletions cut 3 bases from V and 8 bases from J, with 5 bases between.

The rearrangement uses TRBV13 and TRBJ1-1, with TRBD1 as a possible D gene (5 bases). Trimming took 3 bases from V and 5 from J, leaving 10 bases between them. This CDR3 has 13 residues. The germline CDR1 and CDR2 sequences are PRHDT and FYEKMQ (reference sequence). CDR3 sequence: CASSFGRGTEAFF. Here the CDR3 DNA reads TGTGCCAGCAGCTTCGGTAGGGGTACTGAAGCTTTCTTT.

The chain carries TRBV7-2 and TRBJ2-2; TRBD2 agrees at 7 bases. V shed 5 bases, J shed 6 bases, and the junction held 12 bases outside the gene matches. The germline V gene has CDR1 SGHTA and CDR2 FQGNSA. There are 16 residues in the CDR3. The CDR3 nucleotides read TGTGCCAGCAGCCCATACTACTCCGCGGGGGCCGGGGAGCTGTTTTTT. It translates to CASSPYYSAGAGELFF.

The rearrangement uses TRBV6-6 and TRBJ2-7; D is unclear. The germline V gene has CDR1 MNHNY and CDR2 SVGAGI (reference sequence). This CDR3 is 15 amino acids long. V was shortened by 5 bases and J by 3 bases, with 17 bases between the two germline ends. Here the CDR3 reads CASSPYSFSLYEQYF. As DNA, the CDR3 is TGTGCCAGCAGTCCTTACAGTTTTTCCCTCTACGAGCAGTACTTC.